This TCR beta chain emerged from a study of CD8 T cells in ankylosing spondylitis. Findings and caveats of the study: Apparently characteristic of ankylosing spondylitis blood was a TCR beta motif (under ten highly homologous variants). Clones linked to disease, bearing a CD8+ phenotype, were relatively rare in peripheral blood. Some motif variants had been reported before (in reactive arthritis synovial fluid and blood).

This clonotype has just a few counts. The antigen is unknown. Molecular-barcoded quantitative 5'-RACE produced these TCR beta libraries. TCRdb processed the 5' RACE reads anew with MiXCR; each CDR3 protein has one entry. Among about 480,000 distinct CDR3 sequences listed, roughly a sixth were seen once. Trimming left V 3 bases short and J 4 bases short, with 13 bases between. This CDR3 has 13 residues. From germline, CDR1 is DFQATT and CDR2 SNEGSKA (reference sequence). The sequenced sample was blood, either unsorted or a sorted T cell fraction (not recorded which). The J gene is TRBJ2-7, the V gene TRBV20-1; possible D gene TRBD1, 5 bases. This clonotype was sampled from a male donor with ankylosing spondylitis. CDR3 bases: TGCAGTGCTAGTACAGGTCCCACTTACGAGCAGTACTTC. This gives the protein CSASTGPTYEQYF.